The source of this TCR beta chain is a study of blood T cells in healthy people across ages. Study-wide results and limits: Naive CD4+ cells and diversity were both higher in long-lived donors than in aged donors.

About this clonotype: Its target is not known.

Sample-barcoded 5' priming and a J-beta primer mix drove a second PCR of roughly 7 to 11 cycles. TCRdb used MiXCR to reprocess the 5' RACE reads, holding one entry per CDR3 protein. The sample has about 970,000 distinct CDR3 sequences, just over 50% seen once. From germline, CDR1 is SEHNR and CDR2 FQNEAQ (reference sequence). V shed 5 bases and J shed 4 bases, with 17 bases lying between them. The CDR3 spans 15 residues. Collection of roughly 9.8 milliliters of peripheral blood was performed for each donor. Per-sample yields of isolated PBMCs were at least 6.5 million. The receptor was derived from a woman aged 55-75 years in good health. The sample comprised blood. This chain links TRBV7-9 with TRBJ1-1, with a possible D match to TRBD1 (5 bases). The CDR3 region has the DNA TGTGCCAGCAGCGTGGGGCTTGCGGGGACCACTGAAGCTTTCTTT. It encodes CASSVGLAGTTEAFF.